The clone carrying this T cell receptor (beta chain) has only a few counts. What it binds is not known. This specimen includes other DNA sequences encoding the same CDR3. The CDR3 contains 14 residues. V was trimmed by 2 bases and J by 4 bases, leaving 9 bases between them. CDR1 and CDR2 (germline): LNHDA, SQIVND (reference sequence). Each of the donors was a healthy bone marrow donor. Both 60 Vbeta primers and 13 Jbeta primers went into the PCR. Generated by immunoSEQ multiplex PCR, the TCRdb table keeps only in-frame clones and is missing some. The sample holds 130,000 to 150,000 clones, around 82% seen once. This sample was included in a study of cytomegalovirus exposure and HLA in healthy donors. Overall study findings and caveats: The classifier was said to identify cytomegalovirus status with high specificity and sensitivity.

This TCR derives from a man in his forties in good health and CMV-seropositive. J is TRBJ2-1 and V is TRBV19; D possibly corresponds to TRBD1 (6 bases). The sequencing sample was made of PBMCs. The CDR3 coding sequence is TGTGCCAGTAGTATAAGAGGGGGTTACAATGAGCAGTTCTTC. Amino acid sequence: CASSIRGGYNEQFF.